These 24 T cell receptor beta chains originate from one sample sequenced in a study of graft-versus-host responses after intestinal transplantation. Here immunoSEQ multiplex PCR was the method, and the copy in TCRdb shows in-frame clones only, minus some. The table records about 93,000 clones, 85% to 95% of them present only once. The antigens for these receptors are not known. The starting material was unstimulated CD8+ T cells sorted from spleen or lymph node cells, obtained before intestinal transplant. Receptors originate from a human donor who received an intestinal transplant.

The chain recombines TRBV5-1 with TRBJ1-1; D remains unclear. V shed 7 bases and J shed 0 bases, with 16 bases lying between them. The CDR3 covers 15 residues. From germline, CDR1 is SGHRS and CDR2 YFSETQ. DNA for the CDR3: TGCGCCAGCGCCCGGGTCCGGCACATGAACACTGAAGCTTTCTTT. This sequence encodes CASARVRHMNTEAFF.

The chain links TRBV7-9 to TRBJ2-5; D possibly corresponds to TRBD1 (6 bases). Trimming stripped 5 bases from V and 5 bases from J, with 12 bases between. Per the germline V gene, CDR1 is SEHNR and CDR2 is FQNEAQ (reference sequence). CDR3 length: 13 amino acids. CDR3 residues: CASSIQGWETQYF. The CDR3 DNA reads as TGTGCCAGCAGCATCCAGGGGTGGGAGACCCAGTACTTC.

V and J are TRBV6-1 and TRBJ2-7; TRBD2 matches 7 bases. The CDR3 runs 13 residues. The V gene end was trimmed by 4 bases and the J gene end by 3 bases; junction bases not matched to a gene: 3. Per germline, CDR1 MNHNS and CDR2 SASEGT. In nucleotides, the CDR3 is TGTGCCAGCAGTGTCTCGGGGGGCTACGAGCAGTACTTC. The encoded protein is CASSVSGGYEQYF.

The genes are TRBV4-1 and TRBJ2-2, with a possible D match to TRBD2 (5 bases). The CDR3 consists of 15 residues. Germline V lookup: CDR1 MGHRA, CDR2 YSYEKL. V dropped 1 base and J dropped 7 bases, with 13 bases sitting between them. For the CDR3, the DNA is TGCGCCAGCAGCCAAGGGCCTAGCTCCATCGGGGAGCTGTTTTTT. Amino acids: CASSQGPSSIGELFF.

CDR3 amino acids: CASSPGYQNSYEQYF. As DNA, the CDR3 is TGTGCCAGTAGTCCAGGTTACCAGAACTCCTACGAGCAGTACTTC. This sequence joins TRBV19 and TRBJ2-7; D is undetermined. The CDR3 is 15 amino acids. Trimming removed 5 bases at V and 0 bases at J, with 14 bases between. Germline assignment: CDR1 LNHDA and CDR2 SQIVND (reference sequence).

The chain is built from TRBV11-2 and TRBJ2-1; 7 bases are shared with TRBD2. This CDR3 has 15 residues. Germline V gene lookup returns CDR1 SGHAT and CDR2 FQNNGV. The V and J ends lost 5 bases and 0 bases, in that order; junction bases with no gene match: 4. CDR3 protein: CASSPLAPSYNEQFF. CDR3 nucleotide sequence: TGTGCCAGCAGCCCACTAGCGCCCTCCTACAATGAGCAGTTCTTC. The entire variable domain, with the rest obtained from reference TRBV11-2 and TRBJ2-1, is as follows: EAGVAQSPRYKIIEKRQSVAFWCNPISGHATLYWYQQILGQGPKLLIQFQNNGVVDDSQLPKDRFSAERLKGVDSTLKIQPAKLEDSAVYLCASSPLAPSYNEQFFGPGTRLTVL.

The V and J genes are TRBV9 and TRBJ2-7, with TRBD2 matching over 10 bases. V gave up 0 bases and J gave up 8 bases; unmatched junction bases: 5. Germline V gene data show CDR1 as SGDLS and CDR2 as YYNGEE. CDR3 length equals 14 residues. CDR3 sequence (DNA): TGTGCCAGCAGCGTAGAGGCTAGCGGGGGCCAGCAGTACTTC. Its translation: CASSVEASGGQQYF.

This clone appeared a single time. This rearrangement joins TRBV10-3 to TRBJ2-1; a possible D gene is TRBD2 (5 bases). Between the trimmed V and J ends, which lost 3 bases and 4 bases, there was a span of 10 bases. The CDR3 is 14 residues long. CDR1 is ENHRY and CDR2 is SYGVKD in the germline V gene. CDR3 amino acids: CAISDVVAYNEQFF. CDR3 in DNA: TGTGCCATCAGTGACGTCGTAGCGTACAATGAGCAGTTCTTC.

V usage is TRBV7-3 and J usage is TRBJ1-1; 7 bases are shared with TRBD1. Unmatched junction bases numbered 2, after V lost 3 bases and J lost 4 bases. This CDR3 spans 13 amino acids. Per germline, CDR1 SGHTA and CDR2 FQGTGA. The CDR3 here is CASSFAGGTEAFF. In DNA form, the CDR3 reads TGTGCCAGCAGCTTCGCAGGGGGCACTGAAGCTTTCTTT.

The genes are TRBV4-1 and TRBJ1-3, with D perhaps matching TRBD1 (6 bases). The CDR3 has 15 amino acids. V was shortened by 0 bases and J by 8 bases, with 14 bases between the two germline ends. Per germline, CDR1 MGHRA and CDR2 YSYEKL. This CDR3 reads CASSQESTGLDTIYF. The DNA for the CDR3 is TGCGCCAGCAGCCAAGAGTCGACAGGTCTTGACACCATATATTTT.

This chain links TRBV27 with TRBJ2-7; TRBD2 might be the D (7 bases). This CDR3 is 15 amino acids long. The V end lost 8 bases, the J end lost 7 bases, and 24 bases lay between the germline ends. Germline CDR1 and CDR2: MNHEY and SMNVEV (reference sequence). CDR3 coding DNA: TGTGCCAGCTCGGGTCTAGGGGGGGAGGCTGGTGAGCAGTACTTC. Translated, it gives CASSGLGGEAGEQYF.

The V gene is TRBV29-1, the J gene TRBJ1-2, with D unclear. The CDR3 is 12 residues long. Trimming stripped 1 base from V and 5 bases from J, with 8 bases between. The germline V gene encodes CDR1 SQVTM and CDR2 ANQGSEA. In DNA, the CDR3 is TGCAGCGTTGAAGGTGGGCATTATGGCTACACCTTC. This gives the protein CSVEGGHYGYTF. Full variable domain (remainder filled in from reference TRBV29-1 and TRBJ1-2): SAVISQKPSRDICQRGTSLTIQCQVDSQVTMMFWYRQQPGQSLTLIATANQGSEATYESGFVIDKFPISRPNLTFSTLTVSNMSPEDSSIYLCSVEGGHYGYTFGSGTRLTVV.

The chain uses TRBV4-1 and TRBJ2-7; tentative D call: TRBD1 (5 bases). Deletions cut 1 base from V and 3 bases from J, with 13 bases between. Germline loops: CDR1 MGHRA, CDR2 YSYEKL. This CDR3 region has 15 residues. CDR3 sequence (DNA): TGCGCCAGCAGCCAAGCCGTGACAGTAGTCTACGAGCAGTACTTC. Its translation: CASSQAVTVVYEQYF.

J is TRBJ2-3 and V is TRBV15, with TRBD2 matching 7 bases. CDR3 length: 16 amino acids. The V and J ends lost 1 base and 4 bases, in that order; junction bases with no gene match: 8. The V gene's germline CDR1 is LNHNV and CDR2 YYDKDF (reference sequence). CDR3 nucleotides: TGTGCCACCAGCAGAGTGTCGGGGGGTGGGGCAGATACGCAGTATTTT. It specifies CATSRVSGGGADTQYF.

The V gene is TRBV15, the J gene TRBJ1-5; the D gene is possibly TRBD1 (6 bases). The length of the CDR3 is 14 residues. Germline assignment: CDR1 LNHNV and CDR2 YYDKDF (reference sequence). The V and J ends lost 7 bases and 4 bases respectively, with 14 bases between them. CDR3 DNA sequence: TGTGCCACCACCACAGGGCAAGGGAATCAGCCCCAGCATTTT. It yields the protein CATTTGQGNQPQHF.

The CDR3 region has the DNA TGTGCCAGTACCAGAATCCCAGGGTCGGATGGCAATCAGCCCCAGCATTTT. Translated, it gives CASTRIPGSDGNQPQHF. The rearrangement uses TRBV19 and TRBJ1-5, with a tentative D call TRBD1 (5 bases). The CDR3 loop spans 17 amino acids. Trimming removed 7 bases from V and 2 bases from J, with 21 bases in between. Looked up from germline, CDR1 is LNHDA and CDR2 is SQIVND (reference sequence).

This chain connects TRBV19 to TRBJ1-2; TRBD1 matches 9 bases. Germline assignment: CDR1 LNHDA and CDR2 SQIVND (reference sequence). The CDR3 extends over 13 amino acids. V gave up 7 bases and J gave up 5 bases; unmatched junction bases: 5. In DNA form, the CDR3 reads TGTGCCAGTAAACAGGGGGCGGGGTATGGCTACACCTTC. As protein: CASKQGAGYGYTF.

The gene calls are TRBV19 and TRBJ1-2, with a weak D call TRBD1 (6 bases). The CDR3 runs to 15 residues. Trimming shortened V by 9 bases and J by 0 bases, and 17 bases separated the two germline ends. CDR1 LNHDA and CDR2 SQIVND come from the germline V gene (reference sequence). The chain's CDR3 is CASVFRQESNYGYTF. DNA for the CDR3: TGTGCCAGCGTATTTCGACAGGAGTCTAACTATGGCTACACCTTC.

CDR3 in amino acids: CASSLEGLVLTGELFF. DNA for the CDR3: TGCGCCAGCAGCTTGGAGGGACTAGTTCTCACCGGGGAGCTGTTTTTT. This chain links TRBV5-1 with TRBJ2-2; 8 bases agree with TRBD2. V dropped 0 bases and J dropped 4; count of bases not matched to a gene: 5. CDR3 length equals 16 residues. Germline V lookup: CDR1 SGHRS, CDR2 YFSETQ.

The chain is built from TRBV28 and TRBJ1-2, with 11 bases fitting TRBD1. V dropped 1 base and J dropped 7; count of bases not matched to a gene: 8. Germline V gene data show CDR1 as MDHEN and CDR2 as SYDVKM. The CDR3 extends over 16 amino acids. The CDR3 protein is CASSLLALGQGVGYTF. DNA for the CDR3: TGTGCCAGCAGTTTATTAGCTTTGGGACAGGGGGTTGGCTACACCTTC.

CDR3 nucleotide sequence: TGTGCCACCATTGACAGGCCAGGTTGGGAAGCTTTCTTT. Translation: CATIDRPGWEAFF. V is TRBV5-4 and J is TRBJ1-1; D is perhaps TRBD1 (6 bases). Looked up from germline, CDR1 is SGHNT and CDR2 is YYREEE (reference sequence). Trimming cost V 9 bases and J 8 bases, with 20 bases left between them. CDR3 length: 13 amino acids.

CDR3 nucleotides: TGCGCCAGCAGCCAAACACTAGCGGATAGCTCCTACGAGCAGTACTTC. Translation: CASSQTLADSSYEQYF. V and J are TRBV4-1 and TRBJ2-7; 8 positions match TRBD2. The CDR3 has 16 residues. From germline, CDR1 is MGHRA and CDR2 YSYEKL. The J segment lost 0 bases and the V segment lost 2 bases, leaving 6 bases of the junction unmatched.

This sequence joins TRBV7-9 and TRBJ2-7; 9 nucleotides match TRBD1. J was trimmed by 3 bases and V by 5 bases; bases with no gene match: 5. Looked up from germline, CDR1 is SEHNR and CDR2 is FQNEAQ (reference sequence). This CDR3 region has 14 residues. The CDR3 DNA sequence: TGTGCCAGCAGCCTAAGGACAGGGGACTACGAGCAGTACTTC. It specifies CASSLRTGDYEQYF.

This clone was seen once. The rearrangement joins TRBV7-9 to TRBJ1-1; D might be TRBD1 (6 bases). The CDR3 covers 17 residues. The germline V and J ends were trimmed by 3 bases and 0 bases, with 17 bases remaining between them. Germline V gene sequence: CDR1 SEHNR, CDR2 FQNEAQ (reference sequence). DNA of the CDR3: TGTGCCAGCAGCTTCGGTAACAGGGCCGGGATGAACACTGAAGCTTTCTTT. Translating gives CASSFGNRAGMNTEAFF.